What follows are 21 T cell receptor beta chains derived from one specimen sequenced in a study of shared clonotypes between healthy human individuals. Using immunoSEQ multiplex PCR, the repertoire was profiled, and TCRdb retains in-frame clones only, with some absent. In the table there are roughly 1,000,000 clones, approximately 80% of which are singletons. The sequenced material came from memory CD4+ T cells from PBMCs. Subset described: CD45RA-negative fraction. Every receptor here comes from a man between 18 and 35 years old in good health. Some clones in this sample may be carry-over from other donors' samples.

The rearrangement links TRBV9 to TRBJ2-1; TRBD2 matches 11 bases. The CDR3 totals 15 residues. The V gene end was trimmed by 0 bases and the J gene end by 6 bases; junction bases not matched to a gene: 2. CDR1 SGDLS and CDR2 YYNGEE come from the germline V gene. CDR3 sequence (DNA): TGTGCCAGCAGCGTAGTGACTAGCGGGATCAATGAGCAGTTCTTC. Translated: CASSVVTSGINEQFF.

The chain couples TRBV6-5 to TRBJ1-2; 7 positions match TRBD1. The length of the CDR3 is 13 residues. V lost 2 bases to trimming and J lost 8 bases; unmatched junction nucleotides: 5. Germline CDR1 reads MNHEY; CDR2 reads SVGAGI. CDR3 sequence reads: CASSYLAGGGYTF. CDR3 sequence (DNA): TGTGCCAGCAGTTACCTCGCAGGGGGGGGCTACACCTTC.

The CDR3 protein is CAWHGGGASGELFF. Here the CDR3 DNA reads TGTGCCTGGCACGGAGGGGGCGCGTCCGGGGAGCTGTTTTTT. J is TRBJ2-2 and V is TRBV30, with a possible D match to TRBD1 (7 bases). This CDR3 has 14 amino acids. The germline V gene has CDR1 GTSNPN and CDR2 SVGIG (reference sequence). Trimming pared 5 bases from V and 6 bases from J, leaving 16 bases between. Full variable domain (outside the CDR3, taken from reference TRBV30 and TRBJ2-2): SQTIHQWPATLVQPVGSPLSLECTVEGTSNPNLYWYRQAAGRGLQLLFYSVGIGQISSEVPQNLSASRPQDRQFILSSKKLLLSDSGFYLCAWHGGGASGELFFGEGSRLTVL.

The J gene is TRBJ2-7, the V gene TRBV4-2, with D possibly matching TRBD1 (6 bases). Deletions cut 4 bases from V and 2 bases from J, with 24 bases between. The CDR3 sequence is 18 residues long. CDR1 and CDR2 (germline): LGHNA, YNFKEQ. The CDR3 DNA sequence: TGTGCCAGCAGCCCGTTAAACAGGGTGGTATGGTTAGCCTACGAGCAGTACTTC. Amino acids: CASSPLNRVVWLAYEQYF.

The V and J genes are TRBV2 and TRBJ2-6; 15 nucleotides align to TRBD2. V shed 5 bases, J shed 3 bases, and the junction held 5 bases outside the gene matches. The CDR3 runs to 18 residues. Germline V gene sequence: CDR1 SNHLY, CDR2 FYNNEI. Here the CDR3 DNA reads TGTGCCAGCAGTCCACGGACTAGCGGGAGGGGTGGGGCCAACGTCCTGACTTTC. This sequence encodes CASSPRTSGRGGANVLTF.

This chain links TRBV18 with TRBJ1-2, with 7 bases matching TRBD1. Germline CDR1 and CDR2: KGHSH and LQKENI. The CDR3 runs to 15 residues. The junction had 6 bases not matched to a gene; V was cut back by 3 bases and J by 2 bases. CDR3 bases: TGTGCCAGCTCACCCATGACAGGGCCCAACTATGGCTACACCTTC. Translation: CASSPMTGPNYGYTF.

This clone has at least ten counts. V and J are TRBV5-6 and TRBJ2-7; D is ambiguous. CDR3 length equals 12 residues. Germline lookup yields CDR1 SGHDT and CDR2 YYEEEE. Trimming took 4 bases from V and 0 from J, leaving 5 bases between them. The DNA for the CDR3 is TGTGCCAGCAGCAGGGCCTCCTACGAGCAGTACTTC. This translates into CASSRASYEQYF.

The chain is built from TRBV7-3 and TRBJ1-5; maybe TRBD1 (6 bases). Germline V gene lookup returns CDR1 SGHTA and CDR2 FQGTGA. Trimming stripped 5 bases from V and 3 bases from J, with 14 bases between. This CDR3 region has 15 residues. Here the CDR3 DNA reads TGTGCCAGCAGCCCAGGGGCAGGGGCCAATCAGCCCCAGCATTTT. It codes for CASSPGAGANQPQHF.

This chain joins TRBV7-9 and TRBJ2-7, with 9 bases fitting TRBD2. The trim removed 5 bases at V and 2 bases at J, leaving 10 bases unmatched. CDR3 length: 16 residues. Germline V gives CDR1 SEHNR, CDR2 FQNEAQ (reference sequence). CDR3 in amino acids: CASSAGGESPAYEQYF. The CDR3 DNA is TGTGCCAGCAGCGCGGGGGGGGAATCCCCTGCCTACGAGCAGTACTTC.

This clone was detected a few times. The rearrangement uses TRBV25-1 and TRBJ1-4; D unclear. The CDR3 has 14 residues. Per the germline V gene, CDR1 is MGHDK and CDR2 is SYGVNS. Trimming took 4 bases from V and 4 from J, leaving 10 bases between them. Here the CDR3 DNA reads TGTGCCAGCAGTGCCTCTTTCGATAATGAAAAACTGTTTTTT. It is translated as CASSASFDNEKLFF.

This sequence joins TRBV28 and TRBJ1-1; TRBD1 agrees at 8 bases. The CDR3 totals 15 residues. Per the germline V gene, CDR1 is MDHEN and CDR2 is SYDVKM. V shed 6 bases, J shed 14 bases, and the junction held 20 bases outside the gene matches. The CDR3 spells CASSSTGQGGEETFF. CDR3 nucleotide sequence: TGTGCCAGCAGCTCCACCGGACAGGGCGGGGAAGAAACGTTCTTT.

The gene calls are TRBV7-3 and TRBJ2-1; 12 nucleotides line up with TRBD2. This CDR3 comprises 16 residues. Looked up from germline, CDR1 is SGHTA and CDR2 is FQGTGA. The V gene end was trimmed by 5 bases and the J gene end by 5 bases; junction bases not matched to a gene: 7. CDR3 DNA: TGTGCCAGCAGCCCATCGCGGACTAGCGGGAACAATGAGCAGTTCTTC. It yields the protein CASSPSRTSGNNEQFF.

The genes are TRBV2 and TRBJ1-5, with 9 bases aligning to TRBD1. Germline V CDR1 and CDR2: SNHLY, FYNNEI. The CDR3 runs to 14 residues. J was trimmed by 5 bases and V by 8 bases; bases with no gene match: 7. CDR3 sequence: CASGRQGEDQPQHF. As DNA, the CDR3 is TGTGCCAGCGGTCGACAGGGGGAAGATCAGCCCCAGCATTTT.

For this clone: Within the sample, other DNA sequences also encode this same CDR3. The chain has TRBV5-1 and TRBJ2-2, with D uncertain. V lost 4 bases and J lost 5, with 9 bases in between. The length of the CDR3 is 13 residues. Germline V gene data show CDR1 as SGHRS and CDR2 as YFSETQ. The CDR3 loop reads CASSLDLTGELFF. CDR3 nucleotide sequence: TGCGCCAGCAGCCTGGACCTTACCGGGGAGCTGTTTTTT.

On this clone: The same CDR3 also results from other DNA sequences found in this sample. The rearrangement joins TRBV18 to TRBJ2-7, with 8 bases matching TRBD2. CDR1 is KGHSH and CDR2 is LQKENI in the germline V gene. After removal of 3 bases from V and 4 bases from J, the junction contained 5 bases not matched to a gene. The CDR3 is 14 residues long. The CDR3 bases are TGTGCCAGCTCACCGCCGGGACTAGGGTACGAGCAGTACTTC. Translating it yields CASSPPGLGYEQYF.

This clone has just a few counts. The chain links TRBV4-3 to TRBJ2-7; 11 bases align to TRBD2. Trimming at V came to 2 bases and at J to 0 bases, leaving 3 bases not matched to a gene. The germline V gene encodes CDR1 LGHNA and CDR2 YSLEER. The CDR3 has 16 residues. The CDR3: CASSQNSGRGSYEQYF. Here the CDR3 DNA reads TGCGCCAGCAGCCAAAATAGCGGGAGGGGCTCCTACGAGCAGTACTTC.

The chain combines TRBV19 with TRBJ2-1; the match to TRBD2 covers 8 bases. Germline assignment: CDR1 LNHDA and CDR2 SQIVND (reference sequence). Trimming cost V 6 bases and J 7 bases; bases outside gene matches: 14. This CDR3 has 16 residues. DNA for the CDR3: TGTGCCAGTAGGAGGGAGAGCGGGAGAGTGTTAAATGAGCAGTTCTTC. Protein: CASRRESGRVLNEQFF. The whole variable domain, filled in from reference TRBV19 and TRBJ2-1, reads DGGITQSPKYLFRKEGQNVTLSCEQNLNHDAMYWYRQDPGQGLRLIYYSQIVNDFQKGDIAEGYSVSREKKESFPLTVTSAQKNPTAFYLCASRRESGRVLNEQFFGPGTRLTVL.

The CDR3 is CAISEAGGPLYNEQFF. In nucleotides, the CDR3 is TGTGCCATCAGTGAGGCGGGAGGCCCTCTGTACAATGAGCAGTTCTTC. The chain uses TRBV10-3 and TRBJ2-1, with TRBD2 matching over 8 bases. CDR3 size: 16 residues. Trimming at V came to 2 bases and at J to 4 bases, leaving 7 bases not matched to a gene. CDR1 and CDR2 (germline): ENHRY, SYGVKD.

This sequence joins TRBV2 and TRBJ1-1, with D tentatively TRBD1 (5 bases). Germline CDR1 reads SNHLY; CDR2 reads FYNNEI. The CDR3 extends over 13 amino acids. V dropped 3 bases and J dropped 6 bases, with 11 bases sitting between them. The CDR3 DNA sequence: TGTGCCAGCAGTGACCGGGGGGGGTCTGAAGCTTTCTTT. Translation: CASSDRGGSEAFF.

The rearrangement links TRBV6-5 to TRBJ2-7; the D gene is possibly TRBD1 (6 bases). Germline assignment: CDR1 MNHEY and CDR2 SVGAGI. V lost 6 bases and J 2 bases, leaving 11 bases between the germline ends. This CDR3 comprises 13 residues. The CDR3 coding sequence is TGTGCCAGCAGAAACAGGGTCACCTACGAGCAGTACTTC. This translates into CASRNRVTYEQYF.

The CDR3 DNA reads as TGTGCCAGCAGCCAAGGGGATACGCAGTATTTT. Encoded protein: CASSQGDTQYF. This sequence joins TRBV14 and TRBJ2-3; D gene unclear. Trimming stripped 1 base from V and 6 bases from J, with 2 bases between. The germline V gene has CDR1 SGHDN and CDR2 FVKESK. This CDR3 spans 11 amino acids. The full variable domain, rest sourced from reference TRBV14 and TRBJ2-3, is EAGVTQFPSHSVIEKGQTVTLRCDPISGHDNLYWYRRVMGKEIKFLLHFVKESKQDESGMPNNRFLAERTGGTYSTLKVQPAELEDSGVYFCASSQGDTQYFGPGTRLTVL.